One and the same sample provided the 26 T cell receptor beta chains below, sequenced in a study of shared clonotypes between healthy human individuals. Produced via immunoSEQ multiplex PCR; TCRdb's table is partial and in-frame only. The sample holds 2 million to 2.5 million clones, around 95% seen once. What was sequenced was naive CD4+ T cells sorted from blood. Subset denoted: CD45RA+ positively selected. These receptors originate from a man aged 18 to 29 in good health.

The chain has TRBV25-1 and TRBJ2-3; 9 bases map to TRBD2. CDR1 and CDR2 (germline): MGHDK, SYGVNS. Trimming cost V 1 base and J 4 bases; bases outside gene matches: 9. The CDR3 length is 17 residues. The CDR3 loop is CASSEWGSGRSADTQYF. For the CDR3, the DNA is TGTGCCAGCAGTGAATGGGGTAGCGGGAGATCAGCAGATACGCAGTATTTT.

This chain links TRBV6-1 with TRBJ2-3, with 9 bases fitting TRBD1. This CDR3 is 14 amino acids long. Per the germline V gene, CDR1 is MNHNS and CDR2 is SASEGT. With 7 bases clipped from V and 10 bases from J, the junction kept 12 bases outside the gene matches. The CDR3 reads CASMPGQGFGAQYF. CDR3 in DNA: TGTGCCAGCATGCCGGGACAGGGTTTTGGGGCGCAGTATTTT.

The V and J genes are TRBV10-3 and TRBJ2-1; no firm D call. Deletions cut 7 bases from V and 5 bases from J, with 18 bases between. The germline CDR1 and CDR2 sequences are ENHRY and SYGVKD. The CDR3 is 15 residues long. CDR3 protein: CAIKDPSANDNEQFF. CDR3 bases: TGTGCCATCAAAGACCCCTCGGCGAACGACAATGAGCAGTTCTTC.

V usage is TRBV5-1 and J usage is TRBJ2-6, with D possibly called TRBD1 or TRBD2 (5 bases each). Germline V lookup: CDR1 SGHRS, CDR2 YFSETQ. Trimming took off 0 bases at V and 3 bases at J, with 10 bases between the two ends. CDR3 length equals 16 residues. CDR3 sequence reads: CASSLEGTGGANVLTF. The CDR3 region has the DNA TGCGCCAGCAGCTTGGAGGGGACCGGTGGGGCCAACGTCCTGACTTTC.

This chain connects TRBV11-2 to TRBJ1-6; perhaps TRBD1 as D (6 bases). Trimming took 6 bases from V and 7 from J, leaving 10 bases between them. The germline V gene encodes CDR1 SGHAT and CDR2 FQNNGV. The CDR3 spans 13 residues. The CDR3 nucleotides are TGTGCCAGCAGTGGGGGCGGGAATTCACCCCTCCACTTT. Protein: CASSGGGNSPLHF.

The rearrangement links TRBV5-4 to TRBJ2-7, with D unresolved. The V end was cut by 4 bases, the J end by 8 bases, with 22 bases between. The CDR3 runs to 15 residues. The germline CDR1 and CDR2 sequences are SGHNT and YYREEE (reference sequence). CDR3 DNA sequence: TGTGCCAGCAGCCTTCCCGTAGGGCGCCCGGAAAAGCAGTACTTC. Its protein is CASSLPVGRPEKQYF.

The J gene is TRBJ2-1, the V gene TRBV6-5; D might be TRBD2 (6 bases). The ends were cut back, 2 bases at V and 7 bases at J, with 15 bases in the middle. Germline CDR1 reads MNHEY; CDR2 reads SVGAGI. The CDR3 length is 15 residues. CDR3 residues: CASSYRGGGPNEQFF. CDR3 DNA sequence: TGTGCCAGCAGTTACAGGGGAGGAGGCCCAAATGAGCAGTTCTTC.

The chain joins TRBV29-1 to TRBJ2-5; 9 positions match TRBD1. V gave up 6 bases and J gave up 0 bases; unmatched junction bases: 5. The germline V gene has CDR1 SQVTM and CDR2 ANQGSEA. The CDR3 contains 14 residues. The CDR3 region is CSVGQGSYQETQYF. The CDR3 bases are TGCAGCGTGGGACAGGGTTCCTACCAAGAGACCCAGTACTTC.

This clone was seen once. The rearrangement joins TRBV14 to TRBJ2-7; D is ambiguous. Trimming shortened V by 1 base and J by 2 bases, and 15 bases separated the two germline ends. CDR1 is SGHDN and CDR2 is FVKESK in the germline V gene. The CDR3 runs to 16 residues. The CDR3 loop reads CASSQVLAPRPYEQYF. Written as DNA, the CDR3 is TGTGCCAGCAGCCAAGTCTTGGCTCCCAGGCCCTACGAGCAGTACTTC.

As to this clone: The sample holds other DNA sequences that translate to the same CDR3. The chain joins TRBV9 to TRBJ1-1; possible D gene TRBD1, 5 bases. Trimming shortened V by 2 bases and J by 4 bases, and 9 bases separated the two germline ends. There are 13 residues in the CDR3. CDR1 and CDR2 (germline): SGDLS, YYNGEE. CDR3 sequence: CASSVGGSTEAFF. Here the CDR3 DNA reads TGTGCCAGCAGCGTGGGGGGTTCCACTGAAGCTTTCTTT.

The chain employs TRBV2 and TRBJ2-5; the D gene is possibly TRBD1 (7 bases). Trimming took 8 bases from V and 4 from J, leaving 17 bases between them. CDR1 and CDR2 (germline): SNHLY, FYNNEI. The CDR3 is 14 residues long. The CDR3 bases are TGTGCCAGCGCCCAGGGGGACTCTGGAGAGACCCAGTACTTC. This gives the protein CASAQGDSGETQYF.

The chain has TRBV4-1 and TRBJ2-1; TRBD2 aligns across 15 bases. The CDR3 sequence is 21 residues long. Germline trimming cut 3 bases from V and 0 bases from J; bases unmatched to any gene: 12. CDR1 MGHRA and CDR2 YSYEKL come from the germline V gene. The CDR3 DNA reads as TGCGCCAGCAGCCACAGTAAGGGACTAGCGGGGGGCTGGAGCTCCTACAATGAGCAGTTCTTC. This sequence encodes CASSHSKGLAGGWSSYNEQFF.

This clone appeared a single time. The V gene is TRBV14, the J gene TRBJ2-2, with 7 bases that match TRBD1. V was clipped by 4 bases and J by 0 bases; unmatched bases: 2. Looked up from germline, CDR1 is SGHDN and CDR2 is FVKESK. The CDR3 is made up of 15 amino acids. The CDR3 reads CASSPRGTNTGELFF. The DNA for the CDR3 is TGTGCCAGCAGCCCCAGGGGGACGAACACCGGGGAGCTGTTTTTT.

J is TRBJ2-5 and V is TRBV5-6, with D tentatively TRBD1 (6 bases). The CDR3 loop spans 15 amino acids. The ends were cut back, 0 bases at V and 5 bases at J, with 14 bases in the middle. CDR1 is SGHDT, CDR2 YYEEEE, per germline. The CDR3 spells CASSLVGTSRETQYF. The CDR3 DNA sequence: TGTGCCAGCAGCTTGGTCGGGACATCGAGGGAGACCCAGTACTTC.

The chain has TRBV11-2 and TRBJ2-1; D not resolved. The CDR3 totals 13 residues. Germline-derived CDR1 and CDR2 are SGHAT and FQNNGV. Trimming stripped 4 bases from V and 6 bases from J, with 10 bases between. Here the CDR3 reads CASSSRQRNEQFF. The CDR3 DNA follows: TGTGCCAGCAGCTCCCGACAACGCAATGAGCAGTTCTTC.

This rearrangement joins TRBV7-2 to TRBJ1-3; tentatively, D is TRBD1 (5 bases). V was clipped by 4 bases and J by 0 bases, with 10 bases between them. CDR3 length: 15 residues. CDR1 SGHTA and CDR2 FQGNSA come from the germline V gene. The CDR3 nucleotides are TGTGCCAGCAGCTCCCGACAGAACTCTGGAAACACCATATATTTT. This codes for CASSSRQNSGNTIYF. Full variable domain (missing parts from reference TRBV7-2 and TRBJ1-3): GAGVSQSPSNKVTEKGKDVELRCDPISGHTALYWYRQSLGQGLEFLIYFQGNSAPDKSGLPSDRFSAERTGGSVSTLTIQRTQQEDSAVYLCASSSRQNSGNTIYFGEGSWLTVV.

The chain has TRBV19 and TRBJ1-5; D might be TRBD1 (5 bases). Germline values: CDR1 LNHDA, CDR2 SQIVND (reference sequence). The CDR3 contains 16 residues. V shed 2 bases and J shed 1 base, with 12 bases lying between them. The CDR3 reads CASSILGAGSNQPQHF. The CDR3 nucleotides read TGTGCCAGTAGTATACTAGGGGCCGGAAGCAATCAGCCCCAGCATTTT. The whole variable domain, filled in from reference TRBV19 and TRBJ1-5, reads DGGITQSPKYLFRKEGQNVTLSCEQNLNHDAMYWYRQDPGQGLRLIYYSQIVNDFQKGDIAEGYSVSREKKESFPLTVTSAQKNPTAFYLCASSILGAGSNQPQHFGDGTRLSIL.

Comments on this clone: Other nucleotide sequences in the sample specify the same CDR3. The chain has TRBV5-4 and TRBJ1-1, with D unclear. Trimming took 5 bases from V and 2 from J, leaving 7 bases between them. This CDR3 comprises 12 residues. Germline V gives CDR1 SGHNT, CDR2 YYREEE (reference sequence). The CDR3 coding sequence is TGTGCCAGCAGTTTCCCAAACACTGAAGCTTTCTTT. Translation: CASSFPNTEAFF.

The chain employs TRBV2 and TRBJ1-3, with D possibly being TRBD1 (5 bases). From germline, CDR1 is SNHLY and CDR2 FYNNEI. With 6 bases removed from V and 0 bases from J, the gap between germline ends came to 9 bases. The length of the CDR3 is 14 residues. The CDR3 sequence is CASSAGFSGNTIYF. CDR3 nucleotides: TGTGCCAGCAGCGCAGGGTTCTCTGGAAACACCATATATTTT.

The rearrangement uses TRBV14 and TRBJ1-2; D is unresolved. This CDR3 comprises 12 residues. V was trimmed by 2 bases and J by 13 bases, leaving 14 bases between them. The germline V gene encodes CDR1 SGHDN and CDR2 FVKESK. CDR3 nucleotide sequence: TGTGCCAGCAGCCAATCCGGCCCCCACAGCACCTTC. Translation gives CASSQSGPHSTF.

This chain uses TRBV2 with TRBJ2-1; D remains ambiguous. The CDR3 covers 13 residues. Germline V CDR1 and CDR2: SNHLY, FYNNEI. Trimming took 3 bases from V and 8 from J, leaving 11 bases between them. DNA of the CDR3: TGTGCCAGCAGTGATAATAGCATCTATGAGCAGTTCTTC. This translates into CASSDNSIYEQFF.

There are a few counts of this clone. The V call is TRBV5-1, the J call TRBJ1-2, with D unresolved. The CDR3 totals 13 residues. The V gene lost 0 bases and the J gene lost 6 bases, with 9 bases spanning the gap. Germline assignment: CDR1 SGHRS and CDR2 YFSETQ. The CDR3 coding sequence is TGCGCCAGCAGCTTGGTCGGGGAGAATGGCTACACCTTC. Protein product: CASSLVGENGYTF.

This clone showed up just once. V and J are TRBV6-5 and TRBJ2-7; D is perhaps TRBD2 (5 bases). V shed 0 bases and J shed 4 bases, with 13 bases lying between them. The CDR3 consists of 15 residues. CDR1 is MNHEY and CDR2 is SVGAGI in the germline V gene. The CDR3 protein is CASSYSAEGRYEQYF. The CDR3 bases are TGTGCCAGCAGTTACTCCGCAGAGGGAAGGTACGAGCAGTACTTC.

CDR3 region: CASSETWTGEQFF. In DNA form, the CDR3 reads TGTGCCAGCAGTGAAACATGGACGGGTGAGCAGTTCTTC. V and J are TRBV2 and TRBJ2-1; no clear D. V lost 2 bases, J lost 9 bases, and 11 bases lay in between. CDR3 size: 13 residues. Germline CDR1 is SNHLY and CDR2 is FYNNEI.

CDR3 sequence (DNA): TGCGCCAGCAGCCAAGGTGACAGCAAAGAGACCCAGTACTTC. Residues: CASSQGDSKETQYF. J is TRBJ2-5 and V is TRBV4-1, with D possibly TRBD1 on 5 matching bases. Germline values: CDR1 MGHRA, CDR2 YSYEKL. Trimming stripped 1 base from V and 3 bases from J, with 9 bases between. This CDR3 comprises 14 residues.

The rearrangement joins TRBV28 to TRBJ1-4, with D possibly matching TRBD1 (5 bases). Trimming removed 5 bases at V and 0 bases at J, with 13 bases between. This CDR3 has 16 amino acids. Germline V CDR1 and CDR2: MDHEN, SYDVKM. The CDR3 DNA reads as TGTGCCAGCAGTCTTCAGAGAGGGGCAACTAATGAAAAACTGTTTTTT. As protein: CASSLQRGATNEKLFF.